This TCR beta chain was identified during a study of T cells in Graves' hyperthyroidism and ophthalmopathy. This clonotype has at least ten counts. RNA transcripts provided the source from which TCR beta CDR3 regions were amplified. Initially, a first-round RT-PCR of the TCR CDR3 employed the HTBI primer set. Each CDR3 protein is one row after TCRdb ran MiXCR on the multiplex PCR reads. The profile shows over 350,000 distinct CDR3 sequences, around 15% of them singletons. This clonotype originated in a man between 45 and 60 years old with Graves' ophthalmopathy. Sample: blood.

The CDR3 is CASSLGPSSEPQHF. In nucleotides, the CDR3 is TGTGCCAGCAGCTTAGGCCCGAGTAGTGAGCCCCAGCATTTT. The chain employs TRBV7-8 and TRBJ1-5, with no clear D. Germline lookup yields CDR1 SGHVS and CDR2 FQNEAQ. V lost 1 base, J lost 8 bases, and 12 bases lay in between. The CDR3 has 14 residues.